This record concerns one T cell receptor beta chain sequence. In its sample, this clone was seen a few times. No antigen is known for it. No base qualities exist here, and no much larger clone lies one base off it. This entry is derived from a study of OX40 agonist ivuxolimab in advanced cancers. Study-level background: Ivuxolimab, which targeted the costimulatory receptor OX40 (CD134), was an agonistic, fully human IgG2 monoclonal antibody. Partial responses occurred in three dose-escalation patients: two with cutaneous melanoma and one with hepatocellular carcinoma. The dose-escalation cohort was 82.7% male with a mean age of about 60 years, ranging from roughly 23 to 90. The purpose of peripheral TCRbeta sequencing was to test whether ivuxolimab changed TCR sequence diversity and led to clonal T-cell expansion. The paper reports the monotherapy dose-escalation portion (N of about 47 patients) of the phase I ivuxolimab trial. Of the approximately 50 dose-escalation patients, hepatocellular carcinoma was present in about 19, melanoma in roughly 15, renal cell carcinoma in 9 and head and neck cancer in 9. Intravenous ivuxolimab was administered to patients every 2 weeks at six dose levels: 0.01, 0.1, 0.3, 1.5, 3 and 10 mg/kg. Patients were allowed to have had prior anti-PD-1, anti-PD-L1 or anti-CTLA-4 therapy, and 30% to 40% of the dose-escalation patients had been treated with checkpoint inhibitors.

Results the study describes overall, beyond this receptor: After ivuxolimab, expanded clones were on average more numerous among CD8+ T cells than among CD4+ T cells. In the 0.1-3.0 mg/kg groups, partial responders were among the patients with the lowest normalized peripheral clonal expansion, particularly in CD8+ T cells. Low levels of normalized T-cell clonal expansion were also seen in some patients who did not respond. Clonal expansion of both CD4+ and CD8+ blood T cells was observed from baseline to week 6 at doses 0.1 to 3.0 mg/kg. Antigen specificity was not determined for the clonally expanded peripheral T cells.

Genomic DNA was isolated from the sorted cells so that the TCRbeta CDR3 region could be sequenced. The immunoSEQ Assay was used for sequencing of TCRbeta CDR3 regions. The table was pulled from immuneACCESS by TCRdb, which kept in-frame rearrangements only. Such tables lose some clones; where checked, under half of the loss comes from unresolved V genes, and the rest has no known cause. The sample yields more than 10,000 clones; about 78% were counted once. Roughly 36% of the sample rests with the top ten. The trial excluded patients who had a history of autoimmune disease or were on systemic immunosuppression. In every dose cohort, peripheral blood was drawn for TCR sequencing at baseline, cycle 4 day 1, and cycle 7 day 1. The samples were taken from a phase I, first-in-human, multicenter, open-label dose-escalation trial of ivuxolimab. Adults with locally advanced or metastatic head and neck squamous cell, hepatocellular, melanoma or renal cell carcinoma were enrolled in the trial. CD4+ and CD8+ T cells were sorted separately from peripheral blood before TCR sequencing.

Via the germline V gene (reference sequence), CDR1 is GTSNPN and CDR2 SVGIG. The junction shows trimming of 4 bases on V and 4 bases on J, and the gene matches do not reach 7 bases of it. Reading from cysteine to phenylalanine, the CDR3 counts 14 amino acids. Only the CDR3 DNA stays, 42 bases, in frame from base 1. The rearranged segments are TRBV30 and TRBJ1-3; 7 bases in the middle match TRBD1. The receptor comes from an adult with an advanced solid tumor such as melanoma, head and neck, liver or kidney cancer. Sequenced here: CD4+ or CD8+ T cells sorted from blood, sampled in a trial of the OX40 agonist ivuxolimab. The CDR3 here reads CAWTPGGIGNTIYF. Read as DNA, the sequence is TGTGCCTGGACTCCAGGGGGGATCGGAAACACCATATATTTT.